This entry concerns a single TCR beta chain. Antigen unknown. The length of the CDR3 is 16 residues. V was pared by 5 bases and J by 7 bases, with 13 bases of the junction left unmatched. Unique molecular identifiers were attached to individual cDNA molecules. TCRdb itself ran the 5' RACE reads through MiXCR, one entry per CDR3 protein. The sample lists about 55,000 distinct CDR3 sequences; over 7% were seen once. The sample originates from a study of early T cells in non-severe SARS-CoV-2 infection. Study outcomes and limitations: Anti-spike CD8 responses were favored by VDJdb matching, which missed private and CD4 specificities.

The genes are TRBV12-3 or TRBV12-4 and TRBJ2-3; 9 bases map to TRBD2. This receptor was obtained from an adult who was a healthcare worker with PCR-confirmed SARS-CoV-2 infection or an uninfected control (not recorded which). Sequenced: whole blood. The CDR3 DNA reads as TGTGCCAGCAGTCCCCGTTTCGCGGGAGGGCCCAATACGCAGTATTTT. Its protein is CASSPRFAGGPNTQYF.